This is a list of T cell receptor beta chains from one sample in a study of blood T cells in healthy people across ages. TCRdb used MiXCR to reprocess the 5' RACE reads, holding one entry per CDR3 protein. The data hold 850,000 to 950,000 distinct CDR3 sequences, with about 28% observed a single time. The sequencing sample was made of blood. These receptors were collected from a woman at least 80 years old in good health. Each CDR3 is given with its conserved first and last residue. The D gene is left open where the match is weak. Clone size is not always given. Where it is, it says once, few, many or a class for expanded clones.

d_gene	v_gene	abundance	j_gene	CDR3nt	CDR3aa
-	TRBV7-2	many	TRBJ1-6	TGTGCCAGCAGCTTAGCGGGACTGTATAATTCACCCCTCCACTTT	CASSLAGLYNSPLHF
-	TRBV6-2/TRBV6-3	many	TRBJ2-3	TGTGCCAGCAGTTACGCCGGGACCTACACAGATACGCAGTATTTT	CASSYAGTYTDTQYF
TRBD2	TRBV5-4	-	TRBJ2-1	TGTGCCAGCAGCGCGGGCGGGGGGGTCAGTAATGAGCAGTTCTTC	CASSAGGGVSNEQFF
-	TRBV6-2/TRBV6-3	few	TRBJ2-3	TGTGCCAGCAGTTACGGTGTGGGGTTCGATACGCAGTATTTT	CASSYGVGFDTQYF
-	TRBV7-2	once	TRBJ2-7	TGTGCCAGCAGCTTTCGACTGACCTACGAGCAGTACTTC	CASSFRLTYEQYF
-	TRBV11-2	many	TRBJ2-5	TGTGCCAGCAGCTTAGTCTCAGCGGAGACCCAGTACTTC	CASSLVSAETQYF
-	TRBV12-3/TRBV12-4	few	TRBJ2-1	TGTGCCAGCAGTCCCGGGGACAACTCCTACAATGTGCAGTTCTTC	CASSPGDNSYNVQFF
-	TRBV21-1	-	TRBJ2-1	TGTGCCAGCAGCAAAGAAGGACAGGAGAGCTCCTACAATGAGCAGTTCTTC	CASSKEGQESSYNEQFF
-	TRBV30	-	TRBJ1-1	TGTGCCAGCCAGGGGTTGAACACTGAAGCTTTCTTT	CASQGLNTEAFF
-	TRBV20-1	many	TRBJ1-6	TGCAGTGCTAGAGATCTCGGGGGGGTTAATTCACCCCTCCACTTT	CSARDLGGVNSPLHF
-	TRBV9	many	TRBJ2-7	TGTGCCAGCAGCGTAGAGGCAGGGGTTTTGAGCTCCTACGAGCAGTACTTC	CASSVEAGVLSSYEQYF
TRBD1	TRBV12-3/TRBV12-4	once	TRBJ1-1	TGTGCCAGCATGGACACAGGGGGCAGGAACACTGAAGCTTTCTTT	CASMDTGGRNTEAFF
-	TRBV7-2	many	TRBJ2-3	TGTGCCAGCAGCTCGACCTCAGATACGCAGTATTTT	CASSSTSDTQYF
TRBD1	TRBV20-1	few	TRBJ1-6	TGCAGTGGTACGACAGGGGAAAGATCCTCACCCCTCCACTTT	CSGTTGERSSPLHF
-	TRBV12-3/TRBV12-4	-	TRBJ2-7	TGTGCCAGCAGTAAAAGGGTAGGGCCTAACTACGAGCAGTACTTC	CASSKRVGPNYEQYF
-	TRBV4-3	many	TRBJ2-5	TGCGCCAGCAGCCAAGACCGCGGTGGAGAAGAGACCCAGTACTTC	CASSQDRGGEETQYF
TRBD2	TRBV18	once	TRBJ2-7	TGTGCCAGCTCACCACCGTCGGCGGGGGGCTCCTACGAGCAGTACTTC	CASSPPSAGGSYEQYF
TRBD1	TRBV18	-	TRBJ1-1	TGTGCCAGCTCACCGGAAACAGGGGTTGCTTTCTTT	CASSPETGVAFF
-	TRBV5-1	many	TRBJ2-5	TGCGCCAGCAGCCGGGGGATCCTCCAAGAGACCCAGTACTTC	CASSRGILQETQYF
TRBD1	TRBV12-3/TRBV12-4	many	TRBJ2-1	TGTGCCAGCAGCTCCACGGACAGGGAACGTGAGCAGTTCTTC	CASSSTDREREQFF
TRBD1	TRBV5-1	few	TRBJ1-4	TGCGCCAGCAGCGGCGGCGGGACAGGGGGTAATGAAAAACTGTTTTTT	CASSGGGTGGNEKLFF
TRBD2	TRBV11-2	few	TRBJ2-1	TGTGCCAGCAGCTTAGCGGTCTCTAGCGGGGGGTACAATGAGCAGTTCTTC	CASSLAVSSGGYNEQFF
-	TRBV5-1	-	TRBJ2-7	TGCGCCAGCAGCTCGGACGGAGGAACCTACGAGCAGTACTTC	CASSSDGGTYEQYF
-	TRBV7-2	-	TRBJ2-1	TGTGCCAGCAGCCCGCAGTTAGGGGGGGGCTACAATGAGCAGTTCTTC	CASSPQLGGGYNEQFF
TRBD2	TRBV5-1	-	TRBJ2-3	TGCGCCCGTAGCCCTCCCCCTAGCGGGGGTACAGATACGCAGTATTTT	CARSPPPSGGTDTQYF
TRBD2	TRBV5-1	-	TRBJ2-1	TGCGCCAGCAGCTCTCGACTAGCGGGAGCTGAGGAGCAGTTCTTC	CASSSRLAGAEEQFF
-	TRBV2	many	TRBJ2-7	TGTGCCAGCAGTGAATCCAGACTGAGCTACGAGCAGTACTTC	CASSESRLSYEQYF
-	TRBV6-2/TRBV6-3	few	TRBJ1-5	TGTGCCAGCAGTTACCGGGCTGATCAGCCCCAGCATTTT	CASSYRADQPQHF
-	TRBV6-5	-	TRBJ2-7	TGTGCCAGCAGGAGTCCGGTGGACGAGCAGTACTTC	CASRSPVDEQYF
-	TRBV2	-	TRBJ1-2	TGTGCCAGCAAGACAGGCCACTATGGCTACACCTTC	CASKTGHYGYTF
-	TRBV24-1	-	TRBJ1-2	TGTGCCACCAGTGATCGGGGCAGGGGAGAAGGCTACACCTTC	CATSDRGRGEGYTF
-	TRBV7-2	many	TRBJ1-2	TGTGCCAGCAGCTCCCCCATAGGAGGGCCTAACTATGGCTACACCTTC	CASSSPIGGPNYGYTF
-	TRBV6-2/TRBV6-3	-	TRBJ2-5	TGTGCCAGCAGACCAAGGGGGGGTGAGCAGTACTTC	CASRPRGGEQYF
-	TRBV6-2/TRBV6-3	many	TRBJ1-2	TGTGCCAGCAGCCAAACCGGGACCTCGGCCGGCTACACCTTC	CASSQTGTSAGYTF
TRBD2	TRBV12-3/TRBV12-4	-	TRBJ2-7	TGTGCCAGCAGTTTTACTAGCGGGGCCTACGAGCAGTACTTC	CASSFTSGAYEQYF
-	TRBV29-1	many	TRBJ2-1	TGCAGCGTAGCCGAGGGCCGCAATGAGCAGTTCTTC	CSVAEGRNEQFF
-	TRBV15	few	TRBJ2-2	TGTGCCACCAGCAGGGGACAGAACACCGGGGAGCTGTTTTTT	CATSRGQNTGELFF
TRBD1	TRBV24-1	many	TRBJ2-5	TGTGCCACCAGTGACCCCGGACAGGGGCAAGAGACCCAGTACTTC	CATSDPGQGQETQYF
-	TRBV12-3/TRBV12-4	many	TRBJ2-3	TGTGCCAGCAGTTTTGCGGCGGGCACAGATACGCAGTATTTT	CASSFAAGTDTQYF